The 23 T cell receptor beta chains below come from one sample, sequenced in a study of identical twins (dated by TCRdb to between 2015 and 2016). The library was obtained by 5' RACE. The reads were generated on an Illumina HiSeq 2000. TCRdb applied fastp at Q25 and MiXCR to the public reads, then kept only in-frame beta chains. Rows with one shared CDR3 protein collapse into an entry with the most common genes and DNA. Recorded for this sample are about 810,000 distinct CDR3 sequences; roughly an eighth of them occurred a single time. The top ten clonotypes cover around 1.6% of the sample. The same specimen was also included in a second study, on yellow fever vaccine responses in identical twins.

Sequenced: PBMCs. Receptors were obtained from a woman aged 18-29 years in good health.

Only a few counts were recorded for this clonotype. This chain joins TRBV7-6 and TRBJ2-1; 7 nucleotides align to TRBD2. Germline CDR1 reads SGHVS; CDR2 reads FNYEAQ. CDR3 length equals 18 residues. J gave up 7 bases and V 1 base, and 16 bases lay outside the gene matches. The CDR3 coding sequence is TGTGCCAGCAGCTTAGTTCCGTCTGGCGGGGGAGTCAGTAATGAGCAGTTCTTC. Protein: CASSLVPSGGGVSNEQFF.

This clonotype was observed a few times. The chain is built from TRBV10-3 and TRBJ1-1, with TRBD1 matching over 10 bases. This CDR3 has 14 residues. CDR1 ENHRY and CDR2 SYGVKD come from the germline V gene. J lost 7 bases, V lost 7 bases, and 9 bases had no gene match. The CDR3 loop reads CAIKGDRGGGEAFF. The CDR3, as DNA: TGTGCCATCAAAGGGGACAGGGGAGGGGGTGAAGCTTTCTTT.

This clonotype was counted only a few times. A much larger clonotype is one base distant, so this may be a read error. The rearrangement links TRBV6-6 to TRBJ2-2; no reliable D call. V lost 10 bases and J lost 0, with 6 bases in between. Germline V gene data show CDR1 as MNHNY and CDR2 as SVGAGI (reference sequence). CDR3 length: 12 amino acids. This CDR3 reads CATRPNTGELFF. CDR3 DNA: TGTGCCACCAGACCGAACACCGGGGAGCTGTTTTTT.

This clonotype was detected a few times. The rearrangement uses TRBV5-1 and TRBJ1-2; 7 nucleotides line up with TRBD1. The germline gives CDR1 SGHRS, CDR2 YFSETQ. Trimming took 4 bases from V and 12 from J; bases not matched to a gene: 6. The CDR3 is 11 residues long. The CDR3 DNA sequence: TGCGCCAGCAGCCCGGGTAGGGGGCACACCTTC. Its protein is CASSPGRGHTF.

This clonotype was counted between two and nine times. J is TRBJ2-7 and V is TRBV6-1, with 8 bases identical to TRBD2. Germline V gene lookup returns CDR1 MNHNS and CDR2 SASEGT. V was pared by 6 bases and J by 0 bases, with 4 bases of the junction left unmatched. The CDR3 spans 14 residues. As DNA, the CDR3 is TGTGCCAGCAGGAGCGGGGGTAGCTCCTACGAGCAGTACGTC. As protein: CASRSGGSSYEQYV.

The V gene is TRBV20-1, the J gene TRBJ2-6, with D possibly TRBD2 on 6 matching bases. This CDR3 is 17 amino acids long. Germline V gene lookup returns CDR1 DFQATT and CDR2 SNEGSKA (reference sequence). The V end was cut by 5 bases, the J end by 0 bases, with 17 bases between. This CDR3 is CSAPEGGTLSGANVLTF. DNA of the CDR3: TGCAGTGCTCCGGAGGGCGGGACCCTCTCTGGGGCCAACGTCCTGACTTTC.

The gene calls are TRBV12-3 or TRBV12-4 and TRBJ2-1, with 9 positions matching TRBD2. Trimming at V came to 6 bases and at J to 7 bases, leaving 4 bases not matched to a gene. The CDR3 has 13 residues. The chain's CDR3 is CASSVAGENEQFF. In nucleotides, the CDR3 is TGTGCCAGCAGCGTAGCGGGGGAGAATGAGCAGTTCTTC.

The chain has TRBV7-8 and TRBJ2-1; possibly TRBD1 or TRBD2 for D (5 bases each). Trimming stripped 1 base from V and 10 bases from J, with 11 bases between. The CDR3 length is 13 residues. The V gene's germline CDR1 is SGHVS and CDR2 FQNEAQ. The CDR3 protein is CASSLGDPQEQFF. The CDR3 DNA follows: TGTGCCAGCAGCTTAGGGGACCCTCAGGAGCAGTTCTTC.

V usage is TRBV19 and J usage is TRBJ2-3; D is possibly TRBD1 (6 bases). The CDR3 consists of 15 residues. Germline values: CDR1 LNHDA, CDR2 SQIVND (reference sequence). Trimming took 4 bases from V and 6 from J, leaving 17 bases between them. The CDR3 DNA sequence: TGTGCCAGTAGTACTGGTGGCAGGGGATTGGATACGCAGTATTTT. Translation gives CASSTGGRGLDTQYF. The variable domain in full, with the rest retrieved from reference TRBV19 and TRBJ2-3, is DGGITQSPKYLFRKEGQNVTLSCEQNLNHDAMYWYRQDPGQGLRLIYYSQIVNDFQKGDIAEGYSVSREKKESFPLTVTSAQKNPTAFYLCASSTGGRGLDTQYFGPGTRLTVL.

The chain carries TRBV11-2 and TRBJ2-1; 8 nucleotides line up with TRBD1. Germline-derived CDR1 and CDR2 are SGHAT and FQNNGV. Trimming at V came to 4 bases and at J to 4 bases, leaving 9 bases not matched to a gene. This CDR3 comprises 16 residues. The CDR3 here is CASSWVDRVLYNEQFF. DNA for the CDR3: TGTGCCAGCAGCTGGGTGGACAGGGTTTTGTACAATGAGCAGTTCTTC.

There are a few counts of this clonotype. The chain uses TRBV13 and TRBJ2-7; no definite D call. Germline-derived CDR1 and CDR2 are PRHDT and FYEKMQ (reference sequence). Trimming stripped 0 bases from V and 3 bases from J, with 6 bases between. The CDR3 spans 13 residues. The CDR3 here is CASSLGRDYEQYV. For the CDR3, the DNA is TGTGCCAGCAGCTTAGGTCGAGACTACGAGCAGTACGTC.

This clonotype was recorded at least ten times. V usage is TRBV4-1 and J usage is TRBJ2-1, with TRBD2 as a possible D gene (5 bases). The CDR3 totals 17 residues. V lost 0 bases and J lost 6, with 18 bases in between. Germline CDR1 is MGHRA and CDR2 is YSYEKL. CDR3 loop: CASSQDRGLAGFNEQFF. In nucleotides, the CDR3 is TGCGCCAGCAGCCAAGATCGTGGGCTAGCAGGCTTCAATGAGCAGTTCTTC.

The chain is built from TRBV7-8 and TRBJ2-1; a weak D match, TRBD2 (6 bases). Per germline, CDR1 SGHVS and CDR2 FQNEAQ. Trimming stripped 0 bases from V and 9 bases from J, with 12 bases between. CDR3 length equals 14 residues. CDR3 amino acids: CASSLARASVEQFF. The CDR3 DNA reads as TGTGCCAGCAGCTTAGCGCGAGCTAGCGTTGAGCAGTTCTTC.

This clonotype was detected only a few times. J is TRBJ1-1 and V is TRBV6-2 or TRBV6-3; D is ambiguous. Trimming pared 2 bases from V and 5 bases from J, leaving 12 bases between. Per the germline V gene, CDR1 is MNHEY and CDR2 is SVGEGT. CDR3 length equals 14 residues. As DNA, the CDR3 is TGTGCCAGCAGTTACGACGGTGGTAGGACTGAAGCTTTCTTT. Translating gives CASSYDGGRTEAFF.

The chain combines TRBV6-5 with TRBJ2-3, with D unresolved. The CDR3 has 12 residues. The V and J ends lost 2 bases and 7 bases respectively, with 7 bases between them. The V gene's germline CDR1 is MNHEY and CDR2 SVGAGI. This CDR3 is CASSYNKYTQYF. In DNA form, the CDR3 reads TGTGCCAGCAGTTACAACAAATATACGCAGTATTTT.

This clonotype has only a few counts. The J gene is TRBJ2-7, the V gene TRBV7-8; the match to TRBD2 covers 8 bases. Trimming cost V 1 base and J 5 bases; bases outside gene matches: 7. The CDR3 is 15 residues long. Germline assignment: CDR1 SGHVS and CDR2 FQNEAQ. The CDR3 reads CASSLVVAGRDEQYV. In DNA, the CDR3 is TGTGCCAGCAGCTTAGTGGTAGCGGGGCGGGACGAGCAGTACGTC.

This clonotype was counted only a few times. The J gene is TRBJ2-7, the V gene TRBV5-1, with D possibly matching TRBD1 (5 bases). The length of the CDR3 is 14 residues. V was trimmed by 0 bases and J by 7 bases, leaving 14 bases between them. Looked up from germline, CDR1 is SGHRS and CDR2 is YFSETQ. CDR3: CASSLGTLWREQYF. CDR3 nucleotide sequence: TGCGCCAGCAGCTTGGGGACACTCTGGCGGGAGCAGTACTTC.

The genes are TRBV28 and TRBJ1-5; D unresolved. CDR1 and CDR2 (germline): MDHEN, SYDVKM. The CDR3 spans 14 residues. The V end was cut by 3 bases, the J end by 5 bases, with 11 bases between. The CDR3 coding sequence is TGTGCCAGCAGTTTGGTGTCCACCTATCAGCCCCAGCATTTT. This codes for CASSLVSTYQPQHF. Looking up the rest from reference TRBV28 and TRBJ1-5 gives the full variable domain: DVKVTQSSRYLVKRTGEKVFLECVQDMDHENMFWYRQDPGLGLRLIYFSYDVKMKEKGDIPEGYSVSREKKERFSLILESASTNQTSMYLCASSLVSTYQPQHFGDGTRLSIL.

A few counts support this clonotype. CDR3: CASSREPTGYGYTF. The CDR3 nucleotides are TGTGCCAGCAGCCGGGAACCGACGGGCTATGGCTACACCTTC. The chain combines TRBV6-1 with TRBJ1-2; D not resolved. Trimming left V 6 bases short and J 4 bases short, with 15 bases between. Germline V gene data show CDR1 as MNHNS and CDR2 as SASEGT. This CDR3 comprises 14 residues.

The gene calls are TRBV7-9 and TRBJ2-3; tentative D call: TRBD1 (6 bases). V dropped 5 bases and J dropped 2 bases, with 14 bases sitting between them. CDR1 and CDR2 from the germline V gene are SEHNR and FQNEAQ (reference sequence). This CDR3 is built from 15 residues. DNA for the CDR3: TGTGCCAGCAGCCCAGAGGACAGACTCACAGATACGCAGTATTTT. Translating it yields CASSPEDRLTDTQYF. The full variable domain, its missing parts supplied by reference TRBV7-9 and TRBJ2-3, is DTGVSQNPRHKITKRGQNVTFRCDPISEHNRLYWYRQTLGQGPEFLTYFQNEAQLEKSRLLSDRFSAERPKGSFSTLEIQRTEQGDSAMYLCASSPEDRLTDTQYFGPGTRLTVL.

This clonotype was counted only a few times. The CDR3 reads CASSLVTGLPNTEAFF. DNA of the CDR3: TGTGCCAGCAGTTTAGTGACAGGGCTCCCGAACACTGAAGCTTTCTTT. V gene TRBV28 combines with J gene TRBJ1-1; 7 nucleotides agree with TRBD1. V was clipped by 2 bases and J by 1 base; unmatched bases: 7. This CDR3 comprises 16 residues. Germline V gene sequence: CDR1 MDHEN, CDR2 SYDVKM.

Regarding this clonotype: Sequence at one end of the junction differs from germline and may be a read error. The chain recombines TRBV6-1 with TRBJ1-6; 9 bases line up with TRBD1. There are 15 residues in the CDR3. Germline V CDR1 and CDR2: MNHNS, SASEGT. The CDR3 reads CASSRRDRDNTPLHF. In DNA, the CDR3 is TGTGCCAGCAGTCGCCGGGACAGGGATAATACACCCCTCCACTTT.

The chain has TRBV29-1 and TRBJ2-2, with a weak D call TRBD1 (5 bases). The length of the CDR3 is 13 residues. V lost 6 bases, J lost 6 bases, and 14 bases lay in between. Germline CDR1 SQVTM, CDR2 ANQGSEA. CDR3: CSVGAGLAGELFF. DNA of the CDR3: TGCAGCGTAGGGGCAGGGCTGGCCGGGGAGCTGTTTTTT.